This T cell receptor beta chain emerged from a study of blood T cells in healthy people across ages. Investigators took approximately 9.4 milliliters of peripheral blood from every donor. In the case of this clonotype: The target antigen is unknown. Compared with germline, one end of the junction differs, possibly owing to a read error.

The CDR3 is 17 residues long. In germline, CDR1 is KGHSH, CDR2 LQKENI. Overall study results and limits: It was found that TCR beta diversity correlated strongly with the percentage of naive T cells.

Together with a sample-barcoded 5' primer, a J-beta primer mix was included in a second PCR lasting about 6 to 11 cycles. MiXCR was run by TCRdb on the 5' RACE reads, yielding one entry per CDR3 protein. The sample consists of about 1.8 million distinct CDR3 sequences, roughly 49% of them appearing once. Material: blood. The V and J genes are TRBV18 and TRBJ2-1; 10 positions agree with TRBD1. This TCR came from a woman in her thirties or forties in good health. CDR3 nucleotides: TGTCCCAGCTCGCCAGACGACTGGACAGGGGGGGACAATGAGCAGTTCTTC. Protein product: CPSSPDDWTGGDNEQFF.